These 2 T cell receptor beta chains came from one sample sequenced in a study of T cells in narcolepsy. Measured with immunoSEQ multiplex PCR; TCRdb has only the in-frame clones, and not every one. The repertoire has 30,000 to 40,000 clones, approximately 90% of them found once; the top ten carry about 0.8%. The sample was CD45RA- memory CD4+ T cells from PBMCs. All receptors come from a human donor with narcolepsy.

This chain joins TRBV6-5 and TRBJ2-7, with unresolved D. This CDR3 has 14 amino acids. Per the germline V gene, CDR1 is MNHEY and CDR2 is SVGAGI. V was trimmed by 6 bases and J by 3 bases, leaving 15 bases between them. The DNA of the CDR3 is TGTGCCAGCAGGGGGTCCAGGAGACTCTACGAGCAGTACTTC. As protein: CASRGSRRLYEQYF.

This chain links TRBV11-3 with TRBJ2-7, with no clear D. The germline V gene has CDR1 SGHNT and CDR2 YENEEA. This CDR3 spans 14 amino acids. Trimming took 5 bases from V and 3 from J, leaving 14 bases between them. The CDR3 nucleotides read TGTGCCAGCAGCCCTAGTCCAGCATACTACGAGCAGTACTTC. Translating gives CASSPSPAYYEQYF.